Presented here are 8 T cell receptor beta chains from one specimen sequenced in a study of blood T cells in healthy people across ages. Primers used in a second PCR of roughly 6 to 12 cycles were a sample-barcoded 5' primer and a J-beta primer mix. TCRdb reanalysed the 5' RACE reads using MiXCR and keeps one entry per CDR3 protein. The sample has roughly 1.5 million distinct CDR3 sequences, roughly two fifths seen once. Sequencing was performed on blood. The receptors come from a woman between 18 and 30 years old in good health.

The CDR3 bases are TGTGCCAGCAGCCCTGGGACAGCCGTTCTTCGTTACAATGAGCAGTTCTTC. The encoded protein is CASSPGTAVLRYNEQFF. J is TRBJ2-1 and V is TRBV28, with 7 bases fitting TRBD1. From germline, CDR1 is MDHEN and CDR2 SYDVKM. V was pared by 6 bases and J by 4 bases, with 15 bases of the junction left unmatched. This CDR3 has 17 amino acids.

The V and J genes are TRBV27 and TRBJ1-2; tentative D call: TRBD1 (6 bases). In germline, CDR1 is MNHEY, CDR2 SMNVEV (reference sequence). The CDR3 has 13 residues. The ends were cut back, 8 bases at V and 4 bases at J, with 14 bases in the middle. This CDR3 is CASFGGRGYGYTF. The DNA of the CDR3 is TGTGCCAGCTTTGGGGGCAGGGGCTATGGCTACACCTTC.

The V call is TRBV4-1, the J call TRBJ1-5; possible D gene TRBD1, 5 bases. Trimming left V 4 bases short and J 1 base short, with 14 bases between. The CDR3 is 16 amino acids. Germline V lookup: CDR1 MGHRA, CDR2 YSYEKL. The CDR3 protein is CASSRDSFSSNQPQHF. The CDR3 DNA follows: TGCGCCAGCAGCCGAGACAGTTTTTCAAGCAATCAGCCCCAGCATTTT.

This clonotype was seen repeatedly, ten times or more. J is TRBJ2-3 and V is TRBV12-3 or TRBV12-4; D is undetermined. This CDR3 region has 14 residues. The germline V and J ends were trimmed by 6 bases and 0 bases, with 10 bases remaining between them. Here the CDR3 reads CASSLTTSTDTQYF. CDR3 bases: TGTGCCAGCAGCCTAACAACTAGCACAGATACGCAGTATTTT.

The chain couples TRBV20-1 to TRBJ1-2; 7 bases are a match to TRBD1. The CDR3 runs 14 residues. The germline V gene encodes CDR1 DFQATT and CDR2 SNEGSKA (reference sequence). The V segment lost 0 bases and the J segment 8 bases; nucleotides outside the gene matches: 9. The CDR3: CSARDQGGAGGYTF. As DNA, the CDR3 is TGCAGTGCTAGAGATCAAGGGGGCGCGGGGGGCTACACCTTC.

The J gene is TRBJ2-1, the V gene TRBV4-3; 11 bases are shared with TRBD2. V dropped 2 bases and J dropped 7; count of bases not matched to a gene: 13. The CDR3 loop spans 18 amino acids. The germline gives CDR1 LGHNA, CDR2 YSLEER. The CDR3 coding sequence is TGCGCCAGCAGCCAACCCATTAGCGGGGGGGCTATATCGAATGAGCAGTTCTTC. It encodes CASSQPISGGAISNEQFF.

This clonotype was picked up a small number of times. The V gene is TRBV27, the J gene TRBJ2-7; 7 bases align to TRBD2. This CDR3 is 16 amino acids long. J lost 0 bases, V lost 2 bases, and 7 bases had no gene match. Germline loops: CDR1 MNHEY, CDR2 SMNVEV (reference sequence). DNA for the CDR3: TGTGCCAGCAGTTTAACTTGGCTAGCGGCCTCCTACGAGCAGTACTTC. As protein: CASSLTWLAASYEQYF.

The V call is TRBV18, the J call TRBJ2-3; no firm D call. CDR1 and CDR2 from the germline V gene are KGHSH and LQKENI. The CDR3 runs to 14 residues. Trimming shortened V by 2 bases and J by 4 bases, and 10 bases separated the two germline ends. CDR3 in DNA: TGTGCCAGCTCACCAAAATCCGACCCAGATACGCAGTATTTT. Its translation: CASSPKSDPDTQYF.